These 17 T cell receptor beta chains were all obtained from the same sample, sequenced in a study of OX40 agonist ivuxolimab in advanced cancers. TCRdb's table, derived via immunoSEQ multiplex PCR, lists solely in-frame clones and lacks some. The sample includes over 5,500 clones, just under 70% seen only once; the top ten take 18%. Sequencing used CD4+ or CD8+ T cells sorted from blood, obtained in a trial of the OX40 agonist ivuxolimab. The receptors derive from an adult with an advanced solid tumor such as melanoma, head and neck, liver or kidney cancer.

The chain is built from TRBV4-3 and TRBJ2-5; 9 bases line up with TRBD2. The CDR3 spans 15 residues. Trimming removed 0 bases from V and 1 base from J; junction bases left unmatched: 0. Germline V CDR1 and CDR2: LGHNA, YSLEER. CDR3 nucleotide sequence: TGCGCCAGCAGCCAAGAGCGGGGGGGCCAAGAGACCCAGTACTTC. Protein sequence: CASSQERGGQETQYF.

The chain combines TRBV5-4 with TRBJ2-1; perhaps TRBD1 as D (6 bases). Germline lookup yields CDR1 SGHNT and CDR2 YYREEE (reference sequence). V lost 5 bases and J 0 bases, leaving 12 bases between the germline ends. The CDR3 sequence is 15 residues long. CDR3 sequence: CASRQIGGSYNEQFF. CDR3 coding DNA: TGTGCCAGCAGACAAATAGGGGGCTCCTACAATGAGCAGTTCTTC.

This chain connects TRBV28 to TRBJ1-5; D is perhaps TRBD1 (6 bases). The CDR3 contains 20 residues. V lost 6 bases to trimming and J lost 3 bases, with 30 bases between them. Germline V gene lookup returns CDR1 MDHEN and CDR2 SYDVKM. The CDR3 sequence: CASSPVVAVLRGGSNQPQHF. The CDR3, as DNA: TGTGCCAGCAGCCCGGTGGTGGCGGTCCTGCGGGGGGGCTCCAATCAGCCCCAGCATTTT. The whole variable domain, filled in from reference TRBV28 and TRBJ1-5, reads DVKVTQSSRYLVKRTGEKVFLECVQDMDHENMFWYRQDPGLGLRLIYFSYDVKMKEKGDIPEGYSVSREKKERFSLILESASTNQTSMYLCASSPVVAVLRGGSNQPQHFGDGTRLSIL.

The rearrangement uses TRBV5-1 and TRBJ1-6; 9 bases are shared with TRBD1. This CDR3 is 16 amino acids long. J lost 5 bases, V lost 0 bases, and 3 bases had no gene match. CDR1 is SGHRS, CDR2 YFSETQ, per germline. CDR3 sequence: CASSLGDREDNSPLHF. As DNA, the CDR3 is TGCGCCAGCAGCTTGGGGGACAGGGAAGATAATTCACCCCTCCACTTT.

This sequence joins TRBV6-6 and TRBJ1-1, with TRBD1 identical over 7 bases. The J segment lost 4 bases and the V segment lost 7 bases, leaving 9 bases of the junction unmatched. The CDR3 loop spans 14 amino acids. CDR1 and CDR2 from the germline V gene are MNHNY and SVGAGI (reference sequence). Here the CDR3 reads CASNPYEGATEAFF. The CDR3 DNA sequence: TGTGCCAGCAACCCCTATGAGGGGGCCACTGAAGCTTTCTTT.

The chain uses TRBV9 and TRBJ2-3, with TRBD1 identical over 8 bases. The CDR3 runs to 16 residues. J gave up 2 bases and V 2 bases, and 7 bases lay outside the gene matches. Germline CDR1 and CDR2: SGDLS and YYNGEE. The CDR3 DNA reads as TGTGCCAGCAGCGTGGGCGGACAGGGATACACAGATACGCAGTATTTT. This gives the protein CASSVGGQGYTDTQYF.

The chain joins TRBV6-5 to TRBJ2-5; no clear D. Trimming pared 5 bases from V and 5 bases from J, leaving 6 bases between. In germline, CDR1 is MNHEY, CDR2 SVGAGI. The CDR3 covers 11 residues. CDR3 amino acids: CASSGVETQYF. The CDR3 DNA follows: TGTGCCAGCAGTGGTGTGGAGACCCAGTACTTC.

The chain combines TRBV19 with TRBJ2-5, with TRBD1 as a possible D gene (6 bases). Trimming removed 0 bases at V and 3 bases at J, with 8 bases between. Germline V gene sequence: CDR1 LNHDA, CDR2 SQIVND (reference sequence). This CDR3 spans 14 amino acids. The CDR3 bases are TGTGCCAGTAGTATAGAACAGGGTGAAGAGACCCAGTACTTC. Translation gives CASSIEQGEETQYF.

The rearrangement uses TRBV28 and TRBJ1-1; possibly TRBD1 for D (6 bases). Germline V gene sequence: CDR1 MDHEN, CDR2 SYDVKM. The CDR3 runs to 13 residues. The V and J ends lost 3 bases and 4 bases respectively, with 9 bases between them. This CDR3 is CASSFSGATEAFF. CDR3 DNA: TGTGCCAGCAGTTTTTCGGGGGCCACTGAAGCTTTCTTT.

V usage is TRBV6-1 and J usage is TRBJ1-3, with unresolved D. The V end was cut by 0 bases, the J end by 7 bases, with 7 bases between. The germline gives CDR1 MNHNS, CDR2 SASEGT. This CDR3 contains 13 residues. This CDR3 is CASSEALENTIYF. The DNA for the CDR3 is TGTGCCAGCAGTGAAGCGCTGGAGAACACCATATATTTT.

In this sample, this clone turned up once. V gene TRBV4-2 combines with J gene TRBJ2-3, with 7 bases identical to TRBD1. The CDR3 has 15 amino acids. The ends lost 0 bases at V and 4 bases at J; junction bases unmatched: 4. Germline V gene sequence: CDR1 LGHNA, CDR2 YNFKEQ. CDR3 sequence: CASSQDQTGPDTQYF. Written as DNA, the CDR3 is TGTGCCAGCAGCCAAGATCAGACAGGGCCAGATACGCAGTATTTT.

The V call is TRBV19, the J call TRBJ2-7; TRBD2 might be the D (6 bases). The CDR3 has 15 residues. From germline, CDR1 is LNHDA and CDR2 SQIVND (reference sequence). V lost 5 bases and J 0 bases, leaving 14 bases between the germline ends. The CDR3 sequence is CASSYIAASSYEQYF. The CDR3 DNA sequence: TGTGCCAGTAGTTACATAGCGGCAAGCTCCTACGAGCAGTACTTC.

V is TRBV5-8 and J is TRBJ1-2; no definite D call. Germline V gene data show CDR1 as SGHTS and CDR2 as YDEGEE. V lost 5 bases to trimming and J lost 1 base, with 6 bases between them. This CDR3 is 12 amino acids long. CDR3 nucleotides: TGTGCCAGCAGTGCCGGTAACTATGGCTACACCTTC. Translation gives CASSAGNYGYTF.

The V call is TRBV5-1, the J call TRBJ2-1, with D perhaps assigned TRBD1 or TRBD2 (6 bases each). The germline V gene has CDR1 SGHRS and CDR2 YFSETQ. The CDR3 sequence is 17 residues long. Between the trimmed V and J ends, which lost 4 bases and 8 bases, there was a span of 25 bases. CDR3 amino acids: CASSTGTGRGARDEQFF. The CDR3 DNA is TGCGCCAGCAGCACAGGAACAGGGCGCGGGGCTCGCGATGAGCAGTTCTTC.

This clone occurred a few times. Other DNA sequences from this sample encode an identical CDR3 as well. The V call is TRBV9, the J call TRBJ2-3; D perhaps matches TRBD2 (7 bases). Between the trimmed V and J ends, which lost 0 bases and 4 bases, there was a span of 18 bases. In germline, CDR1 is SGDLS, CDR2 YYNGEE. This CDR3 spans 17 amino acids. The CDR3 nucleotides read TGTGCCAGCAGCGTAGGGGGCGGGGGCCGAGGGGCAGATACGCAGTATTTT. Its protein product is CASSVGGGGRGADTQYF. Full variable domain (missing parts from reference TRBV9 and TRBJ2-3): DSGVTQTPKHLITATGQRVTLRCSPRSGDLSVYWYQQSLDQGLQFLIQYYNGEERAKGNILERFSAQQFPDLHSELNLSSLELGDSALYFCASSVGGGGRGADTQYFGPGTRLTVL.

This clone was recorded only once. The rearrangement joins TRBV25-1 to TRBJ1-1; D gene ambiguous. Trimming took off 0 bases at V and 2 bases at J, with 10 bases between the two ends. The CDR3 sequence is 15 residues long. Germline V lookup: CDR1 MGHDK, CDR2 SYGVNS. The chain's CDR3 is CASSEYSAPNTEAFF. CDR3 in DNA: TGTGCCAGCAGTGAATATTCGGCACCTAACACTGAAGCTTTCTTT.

V gene TRBV18 combines with J gene TRBJ1-2; D remains ambiguous. CDR1 is KGHSH, CDR2 LQKENI, per germline. The CDR3 loop spans 14 amino acids. The V end was cut by 6 bases, the J end by 4 bases, with 15 bases between. The CDR3 spells CASSLSSVPYGYTF. The CDR3 nucleotides read TGTGCCAGCTCCCTCAGTAGCGTTCCCTATGGCTACACCTTC.